The present T cell receptor beta chain was sequenced within a study of blood T cell repertoires in COVID-19. Study-wide background: The United States, Italy and Spain were the sources of the acute and convalescent COVID-19 samples.

Germline loops: CDR1 KGHSH, CDR2 LQKENI. V was cut by 6 bases and J by 10 bases, with 15 bases left in between. This CDR3 is built from 12 residues. Sequencing was performed with immunoSEQ multiplex PCR; in TCRdb, only in-frame clones are kept and a portion is missing. The sample lists 170,000 or so clones, 86% seen once, with 5.5% to 7% in the top ten. This chain links TRBV18 with TRBJ1-1; D perhaps matches TRBD1 (6 bases). The sequence came from a man aged 45 to 65 with active or convalescent COVID-19. The sequenced sample was peripheral blood. The CDR3 nucleotides are TGTGCCAGCTCCGGGGGGGCAGGTTTAGCTTTCTTT. Protein product: CASSGGAGLAFF. Combining the CDR3 with reference TRBV18 and TRBJ1-1 gives the whole variable domain NAGVMQNPRHLVRRRGQEARLRCSPMKGHSHVYWYRQLPEEGLKFMVYLQKENIIDESGMPKERFSAEFPKEGPSILRIQQVVRGDSAAYFCASSGGAGLAFFGQGTRLTVV.